The entry below gives a single TCR beta chain sequence along with its context. Antigen unknown. These data are taken from a study of OX40 agonist ivuxolimab in advanced cancers. Study summary: Under the entry rules, prior anti-PD-1, anti-PD-L1 or anti-CTLA-4 therapy was allowed, and more than 35% had some.

Study-level results: There were also nonresponders showing low normalized T-cell clonal expansion. Among the least clonally expanded were partial responders at 0.1-3.0 mg/kg. CD8+ T cells showed, on average, more clonal expansion than CD4+ cells.

Germline V CDR1 and CDR2: KGHSH, LQKENI. Trimming removed 3 bases from V and 2 bases from J, with 13 bases in between. The CDR3 runs to 15 residues. Assay used: immunoSEQ multiplex PCR; TCRdb lists only in-frame clones, some missing. The sample contains about 82,000 clones, roughly 80% of which appear only once. This receptor was identified in an adult with an advanced solid tumor such as melanoma, head and neck, liver or kidney cancer. The sample here was CD4+ or CD8+ T cells sorted from blood, taken in a trial of the OX40 agonist ivuxolimab. The chain combines TRBV18 with TRBJ1-1; D ambiguous. CDR3 coding DNA: TGTGCCAGCTCACCCGATCCGGGAGGCAACACTGAAGCTTTCTTT. Its protein is CASSPDPGGNTEAFF.